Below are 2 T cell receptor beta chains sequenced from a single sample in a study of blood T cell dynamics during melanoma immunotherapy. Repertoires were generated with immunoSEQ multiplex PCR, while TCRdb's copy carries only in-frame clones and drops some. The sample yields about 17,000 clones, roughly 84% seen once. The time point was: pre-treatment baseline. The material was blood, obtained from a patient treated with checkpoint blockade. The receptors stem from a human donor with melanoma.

The CDR3 DNA follows: TGTGCCAGCGCATCCGGGCGCGCTAGAGAGCAGTTCTTC. Translating it yields CASASGRAREQFF. J is TRBJ2-1 and V is TRBV11-3; D is unclear. Per the germline V gene, CDR1 is SGHNT and CDR2 is YENEEA. Deletions cut 8 bases from V and 10 bases from J, with 18 bases between. This CDR3 is built from 13 residues.

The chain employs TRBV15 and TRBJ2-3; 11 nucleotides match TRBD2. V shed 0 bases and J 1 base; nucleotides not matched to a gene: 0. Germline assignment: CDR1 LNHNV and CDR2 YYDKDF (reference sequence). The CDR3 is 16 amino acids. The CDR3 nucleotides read TGTGCCACCAGCAGAGAGACTAGCGGGGGCACAGATACGCAGTATTTT. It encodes CATSRETSGGTDTQYF.